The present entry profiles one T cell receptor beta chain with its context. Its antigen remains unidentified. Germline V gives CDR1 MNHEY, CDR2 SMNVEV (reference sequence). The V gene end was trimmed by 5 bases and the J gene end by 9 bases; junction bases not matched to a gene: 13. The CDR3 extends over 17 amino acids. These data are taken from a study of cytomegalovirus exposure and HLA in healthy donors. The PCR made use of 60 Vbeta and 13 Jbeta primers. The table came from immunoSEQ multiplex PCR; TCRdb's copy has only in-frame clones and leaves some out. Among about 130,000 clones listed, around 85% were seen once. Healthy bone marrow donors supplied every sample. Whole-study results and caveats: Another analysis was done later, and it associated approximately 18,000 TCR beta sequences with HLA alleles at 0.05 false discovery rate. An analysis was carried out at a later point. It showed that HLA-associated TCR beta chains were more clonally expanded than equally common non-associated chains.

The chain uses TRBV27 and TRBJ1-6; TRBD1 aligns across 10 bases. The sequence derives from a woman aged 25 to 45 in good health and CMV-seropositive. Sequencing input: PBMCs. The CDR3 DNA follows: TGTGCCAGCAGTCCTCACCACCGGGACAGGGGTAGTTCACCCCTCCACTTT. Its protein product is CASSPHHRDRGSSPLHF.